These 11 T cell receptor beta chains were sequenced from one sample in a study of monozygotic twins with inflammatory bowel disease. TCRdb re-called the 5' RACE reads, yielding one record per CDR3 amino acid sequence without DNA. The sample holds 150,000 to 200,000 distinct CDR3 sequences. Sequences were obtained from blood. Source of these receptors: a human donor with ulcerative colitis or Crohn's disease, or a healthy co-twin of an affected twin (not recorded which).

The chain employs TRBV20-1 and TRBJ1-2; the D gene TCRdb calls, TRBD1, cannot be checked with no DNA. The CDR3 has 14 amino acids. Germline lookup yields CDR1 DFQATT and CDR2 SNEGSKA (reference sequence). CDR3 sequence reads: CSALGQGISYGYTF.

The chain recombines TRBV28 with TRBJ1-5; TCRdb lists TRBD1, though no DNA is available to test this call. Germline V lookup: CDR1 MDHEN, CDR2 SYDVKM. CDR3 length: 14 residues. The CDR3 is CASGWTGTRQPQHF.

The V and J genes are TRBV3-1 and TRBJ2-5. This CDR3 is built from 13 residues. The germline gives CDR1 LGHDT, CDR2 YNNKEL (reference sequence). The CDR3 sequence: CASSQFLQETQYF.

The J gene is TRBJ1-5, the V gene TRBV12-3 or TRBV12-4; the D call of TRBD1 rests on TCRdb alone, since no DNA is present to check it. This CDR3 is 12 amino acids long. CDR3 amino acids: CASSAHGTDSHF.

CDR3 in amino acids: CASSPGTGNEKLFF. V usage is TRBV7-8 and J usage is TRBJ1-4; TCRdb's D call, TRBD1, is unchecked because there is no DNA. CDR1 is SGHVS and CDR2 is FQNEAQ in the germline V gene. The CDR3 is 14 residues long.

The V call is TRBV10-3, the J call TRBJ2-4; TCRdb's D call, TRBD2, is unchecked because there is no DNA. Per the germline V gene, CDR1 is ENHRY and CDR2 is SYGVKD. This CDR3 contains 17 residues. CDR3: CAISETGTRISKNIQYF.

The rearrangement joins TRBV11-2 to TRBJ2-7; TCRdb indicates TRBD2, and absent DNA this call remains unverified. The germline V gene has CDR1 SGHAT and CDR2 FQNNGV. The CDR3 sequence is 18 residues long. CDR3 region: CASSSLLSLRGGPVEQYF.

CDR3 amino acids: CSAPRQELGEKLFF. V gene TRBV20-1 combines with J gene TRBJ1-4; TCRdb picks TRBD1, but there is no DNA to check that call. The CDR3 loop spans 14 amino acids. Germline V lookup: CDR1 DFQATT, CDR2 SNEGSKA (reference sequence).

The chain carries TRBV7-2 and TRBJ1-2; TCRdb's D call of TRBD1 is untestable without DNA. This CDR3 spans 15 amino acids. Germline values: CDR1 SGHTA, CDR2 FQGNSA. CDR3 residues: CASSLSVTGGGGYTF.

This chain uses TRBV14 with TRBJ2-5; the D call from TCRdb, TRBD1, cannot be confirmed without DNA. CDR1 is SGHDN, CDR2 FVKESK, per germline. This CDR3 contains 18 residues. The CDR3 reads CASSQDLVRDRVQETQYF. Full variable domain (remainder filled in from reference TRBV14 and TRBJ2-5): EAGVTQFPSHSVIEKGQTVTLRCDPISGHDNLYWYRRVMGKEIKFLLHFVKESKQDESGMPNNRFLAERTGGTYSTLKVQPAELEDSGVYFCASSQDLVRDRVQETQYFGPGTRLLVL.

The chain joins TRBV20-1 to TRBJ2-1; the TCRdb call, TRBD2, lacks DNA for checking. CDR1 DFQATT and CDR2 SNEGSKA come from the germline V gene (reference sequence). The CDR3 has 15 amino acids. The CDR3 sequence: CSAPTRDFSYNEQFF.